The sequence of this T cell receptor beta chain was determined in a study of T cell responses to AZD1222 COVID-19 vaccine. Across the study: Second-dose schedules of about 4 or about 12 weeks were combined. Study-wide findings and caveats: After the peak T cell response, and only then, were repertoires sampled. Following two doses of AZD1222, Spike-specific TCR breadth and depth rose.

The table came from immunoSEQ multiplex PCR; TCRdb's copy has only in-frame clones and leaves some out. Among about 30,000 clones listed, roughly nine tenths were seen once. Details on this clone: Its target is unknown.

The CDR3 runs to 19 residues. The V gene end was trimmed by 0 bases and the J gene end by 8 bases; junction bases not matched to a gene: 17. Germline V gene sequence: CDR1 SGDLS, CDR2 YYNGEE. The chain has TRBV9 and TRBJ1-4, with 9 nucleotides matching TRBD1. The sample was peripheral blood, taken on day 0 of AZD1222 vaccination. This TCR came from an adult in good health. The CDR3: CASSVGMGGQGRAGEKLFF. For the CDR3, the DNA is TGTGCCAGCAGCGTAGGGATGGGGGGACAGGGTCGAGCAGGAGAAAAACTGTTTTTT.